The following is a T cell receptor (beta chain) sequence with its context. Antigen: not known. Trimming at V came to 3 bases and at J to 6 bases, leaving 10 bases not matched to a gene. The germline V gene has CDR1 SGDLS and CDR2 YYNGEE. The CDR3 spans 15 residues. Data came from immunoSEQ multiplex PCR; TCRdb stores just in-frame clones and leaves some out. The top ten hold roughly 1% of the sample, which has under 2,000,000 clones, about 95% seen once. This specimen comes from a study of shared clonotypes between healthy human individuals. Study-wide background: CD8 memory received one plate per donor, CD8 naive two, CD4 memory three and CD4 naive three. Study-wide points: Larger estimated richness was generally seen in naive subsets than in memory subsets.

CD8 cells classed as naive were CD45RO-negative and positively selected for CCR7, excluding terminally differentiated effector memory CD45RA+ cells. Material for sequencing was naive CD8+ T cells sorted from blood. The chain uses TRBV9 and TRBJ2-3; 7 bases align to TRBD2. This receptor was obtained from a man aged 18-30 years in good health. CDR3 sequence (DNA): TGTGCCAGCAGCGCGGGACCCGGGGGGATGGATACGCAGTATTTT. Translating gives CASSAGPGGMDTQYF.